This passage covers 23 T cell receptor beta chains from one sample sequenced in a study of T cells after yellow fever vaccination. TCRdb ran MiXCR on the 5' RACE reads and lists one entry per CDR3 protein. The repertoire includes 250,000 or so distinct CDR3 sequences, about 7.1% of them detected once, and approximately 0.87% sits in the top ten. Material: CD4+ T cells sorted from PBMCs, obtained 15 days after the yellow fever booster vaccination. The receptors come from a young man who received the YFV17D yellow fever vaccine.

The chain recombines TRBV5-6 with TRBJ1-5; 9 positions match TRBD1. Germline CDR1 and CDR2: SGHDT and YYEEEE. The CDR3 is 15 amino acids. J gave up 4 bases and V 5 bases, and 7 bases lay outside the gene matches. The CDR3 region is CASRTQGAWNQPQHF. CDR3 coding DNA: TGTGCCAGCAGAACACAGGGGGCATGGAATCAGCCCCAGCATTTT.

The chain links TRBV7-8 to TRBJ2-1; 11 nucleotides match TRBD2. CDR3 size: 13 residues. V was clipped by 9 bases and J by 6 bases; unmatched bases: 4. CDR1 SGHVS and CDR2 FQNEAQ come from the germline V gene. As DNA, the CDR3 is TGTGCCAGTAATAGCGGGAGGGGCAATGAGCAGTTCTTC. Its translation: CASNSGRGNEQFF.

This clonotype occurred a few times. Mismatch with germline at one junction end may stem from a read error. V and J are TRBV7-2 and TRBJ2-2, with 12 bases fitting TRBD2. From germline, CDR1 is SGHTA and CDR2 FQGNSA. The CDR3 runs to 18 residues. CDR3 protein: CASSIARTSGTNTGELFF. In DNA form, the CDR3 reads TGTGCCAGCAGCATAGCCAGGACTAGCGGGACGAACACCGGGGAGCTGTTTTTT.

This clonotype was picked up many times. This sequence joins TRBV20-1 and TRBJ2-3; a weak D match, TRBD1 (5 bases). The germline V gene has CDR1 DFQATT and CDR2 SNEGSKA (reference sequence). Trimming left V 4 bases short and J 4 bases short, with 15 bases between. This CDR3 is 14 amino acids long. Here the CDR3 reads CSATRRANADTQYF. The CDR3 region has the DNA TGCAGTGCTACTCGCAGGGCGAACGCAGATACGCAGTATTTT.

This clonotype was seen repeatedly, ten times or more. The chain carries TRBV12-3 or TRBV12-4 and TRBJ2-7, with TRBD2 matching 14 bases. The ends lost 3 bases at V and 4 bases at J; junction bases unmatched: 2. This CDR3 contains 15 residues. For the CDR3, the DNA is TGTGCCAGCAGTTTCGGGACTAGCGGGAGTTACGAGCAGTACTTC. Its protein product is CASSFGTSGSYEQYF.

The chain is built from TRBV27 and TRBJ2-1; D is perhaps TRBD2 (7 bases). The CDR3 length is 19 residues. Germline V lookup: CDR1 MNHEY, CDR2 SMNVEV (reference sequence). Between the trimmed V and J ends, which lost 5 bases and 2 bases, there was a span of 25 bases. CDR3 coding DNA: TGTGCCAGCAGTCCCTTCCAATGGGGGGGCCTAGACACCTACAATGAGCAGTTCTTC. The encoded protein is CASSPFQWGGLDTYNEQFF.

This clonotype was observed a few times. V is TRBV20-1 and J is TRBJ1-5; no reliable D call. With 5 bases removed from V and 6 bases from J, the gap between germline ends came to 14 bases. The CDR3 is 13 residues long. CDR1 is DFQATT and CDR2 is SNEGSKA in the germline V gene (reference sequence). DNA of the CDR3: TGCAGTGCTTTGTATGACAACAGTCAGCCCCAGCATTTT. This sequence encodes CSALYDNSQPQHF.

This sequence joins TRBV7-9 and TRBJ1-5, with TRBD1 matching 10 bases. V trimming: 5 bases; J trimming: 6 bases; junction bases outside the gene matches: 4. CDR1 and CDR2 (germline): SEHNR, FQNEAQ (reference sequence). This CDR3 comprises 14 residues. In nucleotides, the CDR3 is TGTGCCAGCAGCACGACAGGGGGCGGTCAGCCCCAGCATTTT. Amino acid sequence: CASSTTGGGQPQHF.

This rearrangement joins TRBV5-4 to TRBJ1-4, with 7 bases aligning to TRBD1. The CDR3 sequence is 16 residues long. From germline, CDR1 is SGHNT and CDR2 YYREEE (reference sequence). Losses at the gene ends were 4 bases for V and 7 bases for J; bases not matched to a gene: 13. The chain's CDR3 is CASSPEATGQGEKLFF. The CDR3 nucleotides read TGTGCCAGCAGCCCGGAAGCGACAGGGCAAGGTGAAAAACTGTTTTTT.

In this sample, this clonotype turned up many times. The chain combines TRBV6-5 with TRBJ2-2; 8 bases are shared with TRBD2. Germline V CDR1 and CDR2: MNHEY, SVGAGI. The CDR3 loop spans 19 amino acids. V lost 0 bases and J lost 3; bases outside the gene matches: 12. Here the CDR3 reads CASSYSLPFSGSHTGELFF. CDR3 bases: TGTGCCAGCAGTTACTCGTTGCCTTTCAGCGGGAGTCACACCGGGGAGCTGTTTTTT.

V usage is TRBV7-3 and J usage is TRBJ2-7; 7 nucleotides align to TRBD2. CDR1 is SGHTA and CDR2 is FQGTGA in the germline V gene. V dropped 5 bases and J dropped 7; count of bases not matched to a gene: 5. The CDR3 length is 12 residues. The CDR3 protein is CASSLLGGEQYF. The CDR3, as DNA: TGTGCCAGCAGCCTCCTCGGGGGGGAGCAGTACTTC.

This clonotype was counted between two and nine times. The rearrangement joins TRBV7-2 to TRBJ2-5; D perhaps matches TRBD1 (6 bases). The CDR3 covers 15 residues. The germline V gene has CDR1 SGHTA and CDR2 FQGNSA. Trimming cost V 2 bases and J 3 bases, with 13 bases left between them. In DNA form, the CDR3 reads TGTGCCAGCAGCTTAACAGGGTTTTCCAAAGAGACCCAGTACTTC. Its protein is CASSLTGFSKETQYF.

This clonotype was seen only a few times. This chain uses TRBV12-3 or TRBV12-4 with TRBJ1-3, with D possibly TRBD1 on 6 matching bases. The CDR3 totals 15 residues. V lost 2 bases, J lost 3 bases, and 11 bases lay in between. The CDR3 DNA reads as TGTGCCAGCAGTTTATTGCAGGGGCTTGGAAACACCATATATTTT. Amino acids: CASSLLQGLGNTIYF.

V and J are TRBV5-1 and TRBJ2-1; 9 nucleotides agree with TRBD1. Germline values: CDR1 SGHRS, CDR2 YFSETQ. Losses at the gene ends were 4 bases for V and 5 bases for J; bases not matched to a gene: 4. The CDR3 consists of 14 residues. The CDR3 DNA is TGCGCCAGCAGCCACGGGACAGGGAACAATGAGCAGTTCTTC. Its protein is CASSHGTGNNEQFF.

In its sample, this clonotype was seen many times. This chain links TRBV12-3 or TRBV12-4 with TRBJ2-5; D tentatively reads TRBD1 or TRBD2 (5 bases each). V gave up 6 bases and J gave up 5 bases, with 13 bases separating them. The CDR3 is 13 residues long. The chain's CDR3 is CASRGDPGETQYF. CDR3 nucleotide sequence: TGTGCCAGCAGAGGGGACCCTGGTGAGACCCAGTACTTC.

This clonotype showed up many times. The J gene is TRBJ2-2, the V gene TRBV12-3 or TRBV12-4, with 7 nucleotides matching TRBD2. The CDR3 length is 15 residues. The trim removed 2 bases at V and 2 bases at J, leaving 2 bases unmatched. The CDR3 coding sequence is TGTGCCAGCAGTTTACCTAGCGGAAACACCGGGGAGCTGTTTTTT. Its protein product is CASSLPSGNTGELFF.

The chain links TRBV4-2 to TRBJ2-7; D is undetermined. The CDR3 extends over 13 amino acids. Germline CDR1 and CDR2: LGHNA and YNFKEQ. V lost 0 bases to trimming and J lost 3 bases, with 6 bases between them. The CDR3 nucleotides read TGTGCCAGCAGCCAAGATATTGACTACGAGCAGTACTTC. Protein product: CASSQDIDYEQYF.

This clonotype turned up a few times. CDR3 region: CASSYALVEGSTDTQYF. The CDR3, as DNA: TGTGCCAGCAGTTACGCCCTCGTCGAGGGAAGCACAGATACGCAGTATTTT. V is TRBV6-5 and J is TRBJ2-3; a weak D match, TRBD2 (5 bases). Looked up from germline, CDR1 is MNHEY and CDR2 is SVGAGI. Trimming cost V 2 bases and J 0 bases, with 15 bases left between them. CDR3 length equals 17 residues.

This clonotype was recorded a few times. This chain links TRBV10-2 with TRBJ2-1, with 8 bases fitting TRBD2. Germline CDR1 WSHSY, CDR2 SAAADI. This CDR3 has 13 amino acids. After removal of 9 bases from V and 2 bases from J, the junction contained 3 bases not matched to a gene. Here the CDR3 DNA reads TGCGCCAGTAGCGGGGAAACCTACAATGAGCAGTTCTTC. Encoded protein: CASSGETYNEQFF.

The gene calls are TRBV5-6 and TRBJ2-7, with 12 bases that match TRBD2. CDR1 and CDR2 from the germline V gene are SGHDT and YYEEEE. This CDR3 has 15 residues. J gave up 5 bases and V 4 bases, and 7 bases lay outside the gene matches. This CDR3 is CASSPYRLAGDEQYF. CDR3 nucleotides: TGTGCCAGCAGCCCCTACCGACTAGCGGGAGACGAGCAGTACTTC.

V gene TRBV6-2 or TRBV6-3 combines with J gene TRBJ1-2; no clear D gene. Germline values: CDR1 MNHEY, CDR2 SVGEGT. Trimming pared 6 bases from V and 3 bases from J, leaving 8 bases between. The CDR3 totals 12 residues. CDR3 coding DNA: TGTGCCAGCAGACGAGTGGACTATGGCTACACCTTC. It codes for CASRRVDYGYTF.

At least ten counts were recorded for this clonotype. The rearrangement joins TRBV7-8 to TRBJ2-5; D ambiguous. The ends were cut back, 5 bases at V and 1 base at J, with 11 bases in the middle. In germline, CDR1 is SGHVS, CDR2 FQNEAQ. The CDR3 length is 14 residues. This CDR3 is CASSRFQSQETQYF. CDR3 sequence (DNA): TGTGCCAGCAGCCGCTTTCAAAGCCAAGAGACCCAGTACTTC. The variable domain in full, with the rest retrieved from reference TRBV7-8 and TRBJ2-5, is GAGVSQSPRYKVAKRGQDVALRCDPISGHVSLFWYQQALGQGPEFLTYFQNEAQLDKSGLPSDRFFAERPEGSVSTLKIQRTQQEDSAVYLCASSRFQSQETQYFGPGTRLLVL.

This chain joins TRBV7-9 and TRBJ2-7; D could derive from TRBD1 or TRBD2 (5 bases each). The CDR3 loop spans 14 amino acids. Germline CDR1 and CDR2: SEHNR and FQNEAQ (reference sequence). Trimming shortened V by 5 bases and J by 7 bases, and 18 bases separated the two germline ends. The CDR3, as DNA: TGTGCCAGCAGCCGTCCTTCCGGGGCCAATGAGCAGTACTTC. This sequence encodes CASSRPSGANEQYF. Looking up the rest from reference TRBV7-9 and TRBJ2-7 gives the full variable domain: DTGVSQNPRHKITKRGQNVTFRCDPISEHNRLYWYRQTLGQGPEFLTYFQNEAQLEKSRLLSDRFSAERPKGSFSTLEIQRTEQGDSAMYLCASSRPSGANEQYFGPGTRLTVT.